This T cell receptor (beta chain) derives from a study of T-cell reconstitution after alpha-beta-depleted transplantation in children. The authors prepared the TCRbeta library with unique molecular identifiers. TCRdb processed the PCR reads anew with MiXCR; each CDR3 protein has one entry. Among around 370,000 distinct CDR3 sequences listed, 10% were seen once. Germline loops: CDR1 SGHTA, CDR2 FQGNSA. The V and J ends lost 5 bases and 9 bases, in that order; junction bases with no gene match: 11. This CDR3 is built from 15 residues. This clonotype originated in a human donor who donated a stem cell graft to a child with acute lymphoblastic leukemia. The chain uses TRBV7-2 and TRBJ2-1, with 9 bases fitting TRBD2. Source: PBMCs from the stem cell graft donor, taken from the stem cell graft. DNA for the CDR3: TGTGCCAGCAGCAGACCCTTAGCGGGAGTGATTGAGCAGTTCTTC. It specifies CASSRPLAGVIEQFF.